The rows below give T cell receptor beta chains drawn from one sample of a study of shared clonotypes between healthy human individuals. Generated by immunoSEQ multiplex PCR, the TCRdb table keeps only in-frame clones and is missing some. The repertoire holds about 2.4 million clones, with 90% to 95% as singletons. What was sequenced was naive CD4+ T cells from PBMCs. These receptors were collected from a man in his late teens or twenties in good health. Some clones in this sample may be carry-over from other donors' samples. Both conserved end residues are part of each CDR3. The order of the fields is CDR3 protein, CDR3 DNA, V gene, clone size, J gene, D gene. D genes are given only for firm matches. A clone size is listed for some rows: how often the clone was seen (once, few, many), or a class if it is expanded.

CDR3: CATSTGRTGNTGELFF; DNA: TGTGCCACCAGCACAGGGCGGACAGGGAACACCGGGGAGCTGTTTTTT; V: TRBV15; size: NA; J: TRBJ2-2; D: TRBD1
CDR3: CASSSLGGTLQETQYF; DNA: TGTGCCAGCAGCTCGTTAGGTGGGACTCTACAAGAGACCCAGTACTTC; V: TRBV11-2; size: NA; J: TRBJ2-5; D: NA
CDR3: CAINKGGDNEQFF; DNA: TGTGCCATCAACAAGGGGGGGGATAATGAGCAGTTCTTC; V: TRBV2; size: NA; J: TRBJ2-1; D: NA
CDR3: CASSPEAGGDYGYTF; DNA: TGCGCCAGCAGTCCTGAAGCGGGGGGGGACTATGGCTACACCTTC; V: TRBV4-3; size: NA; J: TRBJ1-2; D: NA
CDR3: CASSPDIGEGQPQHF; DNA: TGTGCCAGCTCACCAGATATTGGGGAGGGTCAGCCCCAGCATTTT; V: TRBV18; size: NA; J: TRBJ1-5; D: NA
CDR3: CAWSVFRISSTDTQYF; DNA: TGTGCCTGGAGTGTATTTCGGATATCTAGCACAGATACGCAGTATTTT; V: TRBV30; size: once; J: TRBJ2-3; D: NA
CDR3: CASSSPGTGDPRQGYTF; DNA: TGTGCCAGCAGTTCCCCCGGGACAGGGGACCCGCGGCAGGGCTACACCTTC; V: TRBV28; size: NA; J: TRBJ1-2; D: TRBD1
CDR3: CASSLLGTSNTGELFF; DNA: TGTGCCAGCAGCTTATTGGGGACTTCGAACACCGGGGAGCTGTTTTTT; V: TRBV7-3; size: NA; J: TRBJ2-2; D: NA
CDR3: CASSQEERLSEQYF; DNA: TGCGCCAGCAGCCAAGAAGAGCGACTATCCGAGCAGTACTTC; V: TRBV5-5; size: once; J: TRBJ2-7; D: NA
CDR3: CASSQGPQGVRETQYF; DNA: TGTGCCAGCAGCCAAGGCCCACAGGGGGTGAGGGAGACCCAGTACTTC; V: TRBV4-2; size: NA; J: TRBJ2-5; D: TRBD1
CDR3: CAWSQRDSSSGYTF; DNA: TGTGCCTGGAGTCAAAGGGACAGCTCCTCGGGCTACACCTTC; V: TRBV30; size: NA; J: TRBJ1-2; D: TRBD1
CDR3: CASSLQSNYGYTF; DNA: TGTGCCAGCAGCTTGCAGAGTAACTATGGCTACACCTTC; V: TRBV5-4; size: NA; J: TRBJ1-2; D: NA
CDR3: CASSLGLAGDNEQFF; DNA: TGTGCCAGCTCACTTGGACTAGCGGGAGACAATGAGCAGTTCTTC; V: TRBV18; size: NA; J: TRBJ2-1; D: TRBD2
CDR3: CASSLPSRTSYEQYF; DNA: TGTGCCAGCAGTTTACCATCGCGAACCTCCTACGAGCAGTACTTC; V: TRBV28; size: NA; J: TRBJ2-7; D: NA
CDR3: CASSLDPGPGGYTF; DNA: TGCGCCAGCAGCTTGGACCCGGGTCCTGGTGGCTACACCTTC; V: TRBV5-1; size: NA; J: TRBJ1-2; D: NA
CDR3: CASSRDTGMNTEAFF; DNA: TGTGCCAGCAGCCGGGATACAGGCATGAACACTGAAGCTTTCTTT; V: TRBV5-4; size: NA; J: TRBJ1-1; D: NA
CDR3: CASSAQATYEQYF; DNA: TGTGCCAGCAGTGCACAGGCGACCTACGAGCAGTACTTC; V: TRBV6-1; size: once; J: TRBJ2-7; D: NA
CDR3: CASSSLDRGRNTEAFF; DNA: TGTGCCAGCAGCTCTCTCGACAGGGGCCGGAACACTGAAGCTTTCTTT; V: TRBV13; size: NA; J: TRBJ1-1; D: TRBD1
CDR3: CASSLIGSGSYEQYF; DNA: TGTGCCAGCAGCTTAATTGGTAGCGGGTCCTACGAGCAGTACTTC; V: TRBV7-3; size: once; J: TRBJ2-7; D: TRBD2
CDR3: CASSLGDRGSTDTQYF; DNA: TGTGCCAGCAGCTTAGGGGACAGGGGCTCCACAGATACGCAGTATTTT; V: TRBV11-3; size: NA; J: TRBJ2-3; D: TRBD1
CDR3: CATSSRWVGGSRTNTEAFF; DNA: TGTGCCACCAGCTCACGGTGGGTGGGGGGATCAAGAACGAACACTGAAGCTTTCTTT; V: TRBV15; size: NA; J: TRBJ1-1; D: NA
CDR3: CASSRAGTRYEQYF; DNA: TGCGCCAGCAGCCGCGCAGGGACGCGCTACGAGCAGTACTTC; V: TRBV5-1; size: NA; J: TRBJ2-7; D: NA
CDR3: CASSQDRSGRNYNEQFF; DNA: TGTGCCAGCAGCCAAGATCGGAGCGGGAGGAATTACAATGAGCAGTTCTTC; V: TRBV4-2; size: NA; J: TRBJ2-1; D: TRBD2
CDR3: CASSLLGVATEAFF; DNA: TGTGCCAGCAGCTTATTGGGGGTTGCCACTGAAGCTTTCTTT; V: TRBV7-9; size: NA; J: TRBJ1-1; D: NA
CDR3: CASSNGGLAGGLSNEQYF; DNA: TGTGCCAGTAGTAACGGCGGACTAGCGGGAGGGTTATCAAACGAGCAGTACTTC; V: TRBV19; size: NA; J: TRBJ2-7; D: TRBD2
CDR3: CASANPLADLRNEQFF; DNA: TGTGCCAGCGCAAATCCACTAGCGGACTTGAGGAATGAGCAGTTCTTC; V: TRBV2; size: NA; J: TRBJ2-1; D: TRBD2
CDR3: CASSQGLAGGSETQYF; DNA: TGTGCCAGCAGCCAGGGCCTAGCGGGAGGATCGGAGACCCAGTACTTC; V: TRBV7-9; size: NA; J: TRBJ2-5; D: TRBD2
CDR3: CASSSGQDYGYTF; DNA: TGTGCCAGCTCATCGGGACAGGACTATGGCTACACCTTC; V: TRBV18; size: few; J: TRBJ1-2; D: TRBD1
CDR3: CASSPSGSGSYLDEQFF; DNA: TGTGCCAGCAGTCCTAGCGGGAGTGGATCTTATCTGGATGAGCAGTTCTTC; V: TRBV7-8; size: NA; J: TRBJ2-1; D: TRBD2
CDR3: CASSPTSGSRNEQFF; DNA: TGTGCCAGCAGCCCTACTAGCGGGAGTAGAAATGAGCAGTTCTTC; V: TRBV28; size: NA; J: TRBJ2-1; D: TRBD2
CDR3: CASSWTGVQETQYF; DNA: TGTGCCAGCTCTTGGACAGGAGTCCAAGAGACCCAGTACTTC; V: TRBV18; size: once; J: TRBJ2-5; D: TRBD1
CDR3: CAIRGTGLNQPQHF; DNA: TGTGCCATCAGGGGTACAGGGCTCAATCAGCCCCAGCATTTT; V: TRBV10-3; size: NA; J: TRBJ1-5; D: NA